Following are 16 T cell receptor beta chains from one sample sequenced in a study of T cells after yellow fever vaccination. TCRdb recomputed calls from the 5' RACE reads with MiXCR, one row per CDR3 protein. The sample contains over 250,000 distinct CDR3 sequences, roughly 5% of which appear only once. This material consisted of CD4+ T cells sorted from PBMCs, taken on the day of the yellow fever booster vaccination. The receptors derive from a man between 18 and 29 years old who received the YFV17D yellow fever vaccine.

There are a few counts of this clonotype. V is TRBV5-1 and J is TRBJ1-2, with D unclear. CDR3 length: 11 residues. Trimming left V 0 bases short and J 7 bases short, with 4 bases between. CDR1 SGHRS and CDR2 YFSETQ come from the germline V gene. The CDR3 DNA sequence: TGCGCCAGCAGCTTGGACGGTGGCTACACCTTC. The encoded protein is CASSLDGGYTF.

The gene calls are TRBV5-4 and TRBJ2-7; 9 bases map to TRBD1. The CDR3 has 15 residues. V dropped 4 bases and J dropped 4; count of bases not matched to a gene: 9. Germline CDR1 and CDR2: SGHNT and YYREEE (reference sequence). The CDR3 DNA sequence: TGTGCCAGCAGCCCGGGGACAGGGCGAGCTTACGAGCAGTACGTC. As protein: CASSPGTGRAYEQYV.

The CDR3: CASSQEASGYEAFF. Written as DNA, the CDR3 is TGCGCCAGCAGCCAAGAGGCCTCGGGATATGAAGCTTTCTTT. The rearrangement joins TRBV4-3 to TRBJ1-1; no clear D gene. Trimming took 0 bases from V and 7 from J, leaving 12 bases between them. Germline V gene lookup returns CDR1 LGHNA and CDR2 YSLEER. CDR3 size: 14 residues.

This chain links TRBV20-1 with TRBJ2-1; TRBD2 matches 10 bases. From germline, CDR1 is DFQATT and CDR2 SNEGSKA (reference sequence). The CDR3 extends over 14 amino acids. Trimming removed 5 bases from V and 8 bases from J; junction bases left unmatched: 9. The CDR3 sequence is CSAGSGGIIHEQFF. The CDR3 DNA reads as TGCAGTGCTGGTAGCGGGGGGATTATCCATGAGCAGTTCTTC.

This clonotype was picked up a small number of times. The V and J genes are TRBV4-1 and TRBJ2-7; TRBD1 agrees at 7 bases. The CDR3 has 17 residues. CDR1 is MGHRA, CDR2 YSYEKL, per germline. With 3 bases clipped from V and 3 bases from J, the junction kept 14 bases outside the gene matches. As DNA, the CDR3 is TGCGCCAGCAGCCACGGCCCGGGACAGCTACCGAGCTACGAGCAGTACGTC. Amino acids: CASSHGPGQLPSYEQYV.

The chain uses TRBV7-2 and TRBJ1-2; D ambiguous. V lost 1 base and J lost 6, with 15 bases in between. This CDR3 contains 15 residues. Germline V lookup: CDR1 SGHTA, CDR2 FQGNSA. CDR3 sequence: CASSLGPREPDGYTF. In DNA form, the CDR3 reads TGTGCCAGCAGCTTAGGCCCGAGGGAACCGGATGGCTACACCTTC.

For this clonotype: This may be a read error, as it is one base from a much larger clone. CDR3 sequence (DNA): TGTGCCAGCAGTTTAGGGCAGGGGAAACAAGAGACCCAGTACTTC. This sequence encodes CASSLGQGKQETQYF. This chain uses TRBV28 with TRBJ2-5; D possibly corresponds to TRBD1 (6 bases). The ends were cut back, 2 bases at V and 2 bases at J, with 12 bases in the middle. This CDR3 has 15 amino acids. Germline-derived CDR1 and CDR2 are MDHEN and SYDVKM. Supplemented by reference TRBV28 and TRBJ2-5, the full variable domain reads DVKVTQSSRYLVKRTGEKVFLECVQDMDHENMFWYRQDPGLGLRLIYFSYDVKMKEKGDIPEGYSVSREKKERFSLILESASTNQTSMYLCASSLGQGKQETQYFGPGTRLLVL.

CDR3 in DNA: TGTGCCAGCAGCACCCGGACCAGCAGCTCCTACAATGAGCAGTTCTTC. Translation gives CASSTRTSSSYNEQFF. The rearrangement joins TRBV7-2 to TRBJ2-1; D gene ambiguous. Germline values: CDR1 SGHTA, CDR2 FQGNSA. Trimming removed 5 bases at V and 0 bases at J, with 14 bases between. This CDR3 has 16 residues.

For this clonotype: One junction end disagrees with the germline gene, perhaps due to a read error. The J gene is TRBJ1-2, the V gene TRBV9; tentatively, D is TRBD1 (6 bases). CDR1 is SGDLS and CDR2 is YYNGEE in the germline V gene. The CDR3 consists of 16 residues. This CDR3 is CASSPSAGTRGNGYTF. CDR3 DNA sequence: TGTGCCAGCAGCCCTTCTGCCGGGACACGGGGCAATGGGTACACCTTC.

The chain links TRBV20-1 to TRBJ2-5, with TRBD2 identical over 7 bases. The CDR3 runs 12 residues. CDR1 is DFQATT and CDR2 is SNEGSKA in the germline V gene (reference sequence). Trimming at V came to 5 bases and at J to 2 bases, leaving 2 bases not matched to a gene. DNA of the CDR3: TGCAGTGCTGCAGCGGGGCAAGAGACCCAGTACTTC. Translating gives CSAAAGQETQYF.

This clonotype has only a few counts. The rearrangement uses TRBV27 and TRBJ1-1; a possible D gene is TRBD1 (6 bases). V was clipped by 8 bases and J by 4 bases, with 20 bases between them. The V gene's germline CDR1 is MNHEY and CDR2 SMNVEV (reference sequence). The CDR3 has 15 amino acids. The CDR3 spells CASGTVTGSRTEAFF. The CDR3 DNA reads TGTGCCAGCGGGACGGTTACAGGGTCACGCACTGAAGCTTTCTTT.

CDR3 in amino acids: CACKSMGTDTQYF. For the CDR3, the DNA is TGTGCCTGCAAATCTATGGGAACAGATACGCAGTATTTT. The chain has TRBV12-3 or TRBV12-4 and TRBJ2-3; D gene ambiguous. V lost 11 bases and J 3 bases, leaving 15 bases between the germline ends. The CDR3 runs 13 residues.

The V call is TRBV4-1, the J call TRBJ1-2; D gene uncertain. Germline values: CDR1 MGHRA, CDR2 YSYEKL. V lost 1 base and J lost 3, with 6 bases in between. The CDR3 length is 13 residues. In nucleotides, the CDR3 is TGCGCCAGCAGCCAAGGGGTGGACTATGGCTACACCTTC. This codes for CASSQGVDYGYTF.

The gene calls are TRBV5-1 and TRBJ1-3; D gene unclear. The CDR3 spans 14 residues. V dropped 0 bases and J dropped 4 bases, with 8 bases sitting between them. CDR1 and CDR2 from the germline V gene are SGHRS and YFSETQ. CDR3 bases: TGCGCCAGCAGCTTGGAAGGGAACGGAAACACCATATATTTT. Encoded protein: CASSLEGNGNTIYF.

This sequence joins TRBV19 and TRBJ2-4; D call uncertain. CDR3 size: 13 residues. Trimming left V 5 bases short and J 7 bases short, with 12 bases between. Germline-derived CDR1 and CDR2 are LNHDA and SQIVND (reference sequence). The CDR3 spells CASSGTIVNIQYF. Written as DNA, the CDR3 is TGTGCCAGTAGTGGTACTATCGTGAACATTCAGTACTTC.

CDR3 loop: CASSLGRVKDTQYF. In nucleotides, the CDR3 is TGTGCCAGCAGCTTGGGCAGGGTTAAAGATACGCAGTATTTT. V and J are TRBV5-4 and TRBJ2-3, with a weak D call TRBD1 (5 bases). V gave up 0 bases and J gave up 5 bases, with 10 bases separating them. Per the germline V gene, CDR1 is SGHNT and CDR2 is YYREEE (reference sequence). This CDR3 has 14 amino acids.